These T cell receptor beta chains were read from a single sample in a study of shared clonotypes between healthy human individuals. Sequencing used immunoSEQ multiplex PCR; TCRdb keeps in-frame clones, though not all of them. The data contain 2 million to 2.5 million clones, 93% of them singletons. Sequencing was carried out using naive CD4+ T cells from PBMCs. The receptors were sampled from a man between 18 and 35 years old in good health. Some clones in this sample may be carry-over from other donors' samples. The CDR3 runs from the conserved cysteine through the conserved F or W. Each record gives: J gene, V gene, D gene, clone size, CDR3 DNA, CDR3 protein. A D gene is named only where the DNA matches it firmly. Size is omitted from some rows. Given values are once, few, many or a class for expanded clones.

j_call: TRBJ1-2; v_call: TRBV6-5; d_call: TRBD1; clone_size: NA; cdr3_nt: TGTGCCAGCAGCTGGCGACAGGGGCCCAACTATGGCTACACCTTC; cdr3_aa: CASSWRQGPNYGYTF
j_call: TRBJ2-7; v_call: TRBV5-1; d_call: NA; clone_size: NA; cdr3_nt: TGCGCCAGCAGCTTGTCTAGCCCGTACGAGCAGTACTTC; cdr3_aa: CASSLSSPYEQYF
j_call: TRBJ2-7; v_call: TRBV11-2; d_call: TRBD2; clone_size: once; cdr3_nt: TGTGCCAGCAGGCGGGGGACGGGATTCTCCTACGAGCAGTACTTC; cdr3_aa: CASRRGTGFSYEQYF
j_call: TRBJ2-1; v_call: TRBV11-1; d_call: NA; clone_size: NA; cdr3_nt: TGTGCCAGCAGCTCCTCCGGCAGGGGACGCAATGAGCAGTTCTTC; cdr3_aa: CASSSSGRGRNEQFF
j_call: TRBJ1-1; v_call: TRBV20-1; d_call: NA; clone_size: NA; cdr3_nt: TGCAGTGCTAGGTTGAACACTGAAGCTTTCTTT; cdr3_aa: CSARLNTEAFF
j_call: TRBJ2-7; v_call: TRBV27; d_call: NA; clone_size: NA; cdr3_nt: TGTGCCAGCAGTTTAGGGCTATACGAGCAGTACTTC; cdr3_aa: CASSLGLYEQYF
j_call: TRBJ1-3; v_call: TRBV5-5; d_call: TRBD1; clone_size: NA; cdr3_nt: TGTGCCAGCAGGCCGGGACAGCCTACTGGAAACACCATATATTTT; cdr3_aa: CASRPGQPTGNTIYF
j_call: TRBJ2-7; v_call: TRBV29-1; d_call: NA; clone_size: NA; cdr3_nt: TGCAGCGTTGAGAACTTTTCCGGGGGGCAGTACTTC; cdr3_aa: CSVENFSGGQYF
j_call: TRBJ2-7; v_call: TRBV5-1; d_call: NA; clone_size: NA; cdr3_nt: TGCGCCAGCAGCTGGTTAGCGGACTCCTACGAGCAGTACTTC; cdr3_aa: CASSWLADSYEQYF
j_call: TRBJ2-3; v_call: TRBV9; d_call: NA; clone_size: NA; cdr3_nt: TGTGCCAGCAGCAGGTCCCCGCAAGATACGCAGTATTTT; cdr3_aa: CASSRSPQDTQYF
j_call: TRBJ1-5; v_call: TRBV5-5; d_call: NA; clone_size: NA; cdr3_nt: TGTGCCAGCAGCCAGACAGCGAGCAATCAGCCCCAGCATTTT; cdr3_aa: CASSQTASNQPQHF
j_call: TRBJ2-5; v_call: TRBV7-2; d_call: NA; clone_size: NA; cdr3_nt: TGTGCCAGCAGCAAGAGACTAGGGCAAGAGACCCAGTACTTC; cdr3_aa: CASSKRLGQETQYF
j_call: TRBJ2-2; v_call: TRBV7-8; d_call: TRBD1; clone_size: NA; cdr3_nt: TGTGCCAGCAGCTTAGGAGCCGGGACAGCCACCGGGGAGCTGTTTTTT; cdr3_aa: CASSLGAGTATGELFF
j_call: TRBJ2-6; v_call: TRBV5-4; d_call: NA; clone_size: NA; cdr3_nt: TGTGCCAGCAGCTTGTTTTTACGGAGCTCTGGGGCCAACGTCCTGACTTTC; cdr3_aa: CASSLFLRSSGANVLTF
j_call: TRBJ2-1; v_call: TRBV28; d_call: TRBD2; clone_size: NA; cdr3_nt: TGTGCCAGCAGTTCGCTCGGACTAGCGGGAAAGGACAATGAGCAGTTCTTC; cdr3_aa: CASSSLGLAGKDNEQFF
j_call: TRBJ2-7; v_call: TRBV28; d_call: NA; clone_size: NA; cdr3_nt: TGTGCCAGCAGTTTACAGCAGAGTGAGCAGTACTTC; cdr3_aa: CASSLQQSEQYF
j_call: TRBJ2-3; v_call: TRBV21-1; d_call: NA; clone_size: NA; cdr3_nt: TGTGCCAGCAGCAGACAGGGGGTATGGGGCACAGATACGCAGTATTTT; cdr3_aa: CASSRQGVWGTDTQYF
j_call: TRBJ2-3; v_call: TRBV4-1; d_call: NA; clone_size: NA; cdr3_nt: TGCGCCAGCAGCGGACCTTTGGACTACTCGATCAAGAGAGATACGCAGTATTTT; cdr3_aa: CASSGPLDYSIKRDTQYF
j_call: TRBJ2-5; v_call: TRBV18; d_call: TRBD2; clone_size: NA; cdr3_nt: TGTGCCAGCTCGCGGGAGGGCCGAGAGACCCAGTACTTC; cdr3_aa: CASSREGRETQYF
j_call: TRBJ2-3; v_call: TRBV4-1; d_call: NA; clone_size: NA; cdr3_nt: TGCGCCAGCAGCCTTCGAGCCCGGGCAGATACGCAGTATTTT; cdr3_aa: CASSLRARADTQYF
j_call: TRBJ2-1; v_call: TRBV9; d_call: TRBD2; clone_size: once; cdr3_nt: TGTGCCAGCAGCGCGCGGACTAGCGGGAGCTACAATGAGCAGTTCTTC; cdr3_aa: CASSARTSGSYNEQFF
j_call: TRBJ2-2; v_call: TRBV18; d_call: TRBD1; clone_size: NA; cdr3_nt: TGTGCCAGCTCACCGGGACAGGCCGACACCGGGGAGCTGTTTTTT; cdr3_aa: CASSPGQADTGELFF
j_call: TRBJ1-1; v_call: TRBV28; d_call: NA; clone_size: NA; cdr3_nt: TGTGCCAGCAGTTCCACAGCGTACACTGAAGCTTTCTTT; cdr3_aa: CASSSTAYTEAFF
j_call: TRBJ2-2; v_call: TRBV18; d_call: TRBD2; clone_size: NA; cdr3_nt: TGTGCCAGCTCGACGGGGAGGGTGAACACCGGGGAGCTGTTTTTT; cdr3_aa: CASSTGRVNTGELFF
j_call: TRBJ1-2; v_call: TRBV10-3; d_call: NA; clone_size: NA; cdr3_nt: TGTGCCACCCAGCCGGGACGGGCGAAAGCTAACTATGGCTACACCTTC; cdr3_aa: CATQPGRAKANYGYTF
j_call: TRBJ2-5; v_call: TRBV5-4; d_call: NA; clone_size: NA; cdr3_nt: TGTGCCAGCAGCCTGGGGCGACAGAGCGAGACCCAGTACTTC; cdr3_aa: CASSLGRQSETQYF
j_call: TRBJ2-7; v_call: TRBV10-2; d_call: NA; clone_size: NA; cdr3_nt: TGCGCCAGCAGTAATAATCAGGGGGGCCCCTACGAGCAGTACTTC; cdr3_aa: CASSNNQGGPYEQYF
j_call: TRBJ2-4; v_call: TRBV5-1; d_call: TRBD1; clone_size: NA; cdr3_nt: TGCGCCAGCAGCCAGGGGACAGAAAACATTCAGTACTTC; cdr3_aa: CASSQGTENIQYF
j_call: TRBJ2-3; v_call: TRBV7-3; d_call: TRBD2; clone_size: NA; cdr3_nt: TGTGCCAGCAGCCAACTGGGGGGACTAGCGGGAGATACGCAGTATTTT; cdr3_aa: CASSQLGGLAGDTQYF
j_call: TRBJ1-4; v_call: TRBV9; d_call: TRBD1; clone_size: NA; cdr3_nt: TGTGCCAGCAGCATAGGGACAGGGGGAGATGAAAAACTGTTTTTT; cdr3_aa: CASSIGTGGDEKLFF
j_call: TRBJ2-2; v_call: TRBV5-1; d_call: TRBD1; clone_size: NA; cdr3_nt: TGCGCCAGCAGCTTGGCCTCAGGGGGCACCGGGGAGCTGTTTTTT; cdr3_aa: CASSLASGGTGELFF
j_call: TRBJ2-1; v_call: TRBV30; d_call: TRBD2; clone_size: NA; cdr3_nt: TGTGCCTCCTCCGGGACTAGCGGGAGGGCCTTTGGTAATGAGCAGTTCTTC; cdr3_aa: CASSGTSGRAFGNEQFF
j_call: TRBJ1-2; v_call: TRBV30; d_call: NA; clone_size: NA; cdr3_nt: TGTGCCTCCAAACCCGGGACAATTAACTATGGCTACACCTTC; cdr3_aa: CASKPGTINYGYTF
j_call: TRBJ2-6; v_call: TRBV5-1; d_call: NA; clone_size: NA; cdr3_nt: TGCGCCAGCAGCTTACAGAGTCAGAGCTCTGGGGCCAACGTCCTGACTTTC; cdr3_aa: CASSLQSQSSGANVLTF
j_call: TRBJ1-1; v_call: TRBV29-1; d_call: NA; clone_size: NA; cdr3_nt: TGCAGCGTTGAAAGGTCAGGGGACGGGTCTGAAGCTTTCTTT; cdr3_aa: CSVERSGDGSEAFF